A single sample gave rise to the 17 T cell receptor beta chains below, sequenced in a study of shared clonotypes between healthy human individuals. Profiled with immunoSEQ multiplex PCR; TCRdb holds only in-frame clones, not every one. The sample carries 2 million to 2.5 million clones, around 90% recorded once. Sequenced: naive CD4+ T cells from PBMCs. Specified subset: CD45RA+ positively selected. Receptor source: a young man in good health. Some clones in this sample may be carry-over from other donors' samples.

The CDR3 DNA reads TGTGCCAGCAGCTCACTAGCGGGAGGTCACAATGAGCAGTTCTTC. Translation gives CASSSLAGGHNEQFF. V is TRBV6-5 and J is TRBJ2-1; 12 nucleotides line up with TRBD2. Looked up from germline, CDR1 is MNHEY and CDR2 is SVGAGI. This CDR3 contains 15 residues. Trimming took 6 bases from V and 5 from J; bases not matched to a gene: 5.

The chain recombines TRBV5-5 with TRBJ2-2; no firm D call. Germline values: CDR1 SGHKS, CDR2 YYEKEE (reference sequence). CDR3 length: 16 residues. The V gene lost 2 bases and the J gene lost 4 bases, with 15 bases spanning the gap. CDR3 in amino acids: CASSFRPPGSTGELFF. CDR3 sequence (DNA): TGTGCCAGCAGCTTCAGACCGCCTGGATCCACCGGGGAGCTGTTTTTT.

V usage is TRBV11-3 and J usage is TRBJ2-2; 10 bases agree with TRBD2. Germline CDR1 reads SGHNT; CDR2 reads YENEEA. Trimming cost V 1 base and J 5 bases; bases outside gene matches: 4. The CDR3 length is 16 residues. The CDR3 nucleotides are TGTGCCAGCAGCTTAGCTCGGACTAGCGGTACCGGGGAGCTGTTTTTT. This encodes CASSLARTSGTGELFF.

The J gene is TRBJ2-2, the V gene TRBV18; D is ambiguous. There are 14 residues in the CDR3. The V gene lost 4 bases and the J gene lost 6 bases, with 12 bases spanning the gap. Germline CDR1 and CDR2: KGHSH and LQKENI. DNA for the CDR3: TGTGCCAGCTCACTGACACCGTCCCCCGGGGAGCTGTTTTTT. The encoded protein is CASSLTPSPGELFF.

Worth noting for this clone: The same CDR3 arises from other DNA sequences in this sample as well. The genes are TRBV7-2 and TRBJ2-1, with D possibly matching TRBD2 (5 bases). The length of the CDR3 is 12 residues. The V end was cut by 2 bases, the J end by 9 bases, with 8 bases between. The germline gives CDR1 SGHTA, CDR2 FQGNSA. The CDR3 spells CASSLLAIEQFF. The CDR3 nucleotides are TGTGCCAGCAGCTTACTAGCAATTGAGCAGTTCTTC.

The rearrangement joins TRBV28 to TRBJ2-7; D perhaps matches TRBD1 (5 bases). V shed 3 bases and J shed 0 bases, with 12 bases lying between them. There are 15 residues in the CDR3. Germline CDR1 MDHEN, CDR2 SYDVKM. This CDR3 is CASSFSWGGSYEQYF. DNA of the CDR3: TGTGCCAGCAGTTTCTCTTGGGGCGGCTCCTACGAGCAGTACTTC.

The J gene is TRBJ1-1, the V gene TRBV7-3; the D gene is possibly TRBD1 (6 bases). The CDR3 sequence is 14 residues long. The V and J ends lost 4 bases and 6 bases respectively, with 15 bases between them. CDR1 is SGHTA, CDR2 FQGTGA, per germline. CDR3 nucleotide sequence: TGTGCCAGCAGCTACGACAGGTACAGCGCTGAAGCTTTCTTT. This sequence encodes CASSYDRYSAEAFF.

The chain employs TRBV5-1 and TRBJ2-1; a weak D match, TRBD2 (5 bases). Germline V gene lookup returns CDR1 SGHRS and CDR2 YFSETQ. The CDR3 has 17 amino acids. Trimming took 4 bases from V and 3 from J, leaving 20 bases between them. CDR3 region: CASSRDFTGKIYNEQFF. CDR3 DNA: TGCGCCAGCAGCCGTGACTTTACCGGGAAGATCTACAATGAGCAGTTCTTC.

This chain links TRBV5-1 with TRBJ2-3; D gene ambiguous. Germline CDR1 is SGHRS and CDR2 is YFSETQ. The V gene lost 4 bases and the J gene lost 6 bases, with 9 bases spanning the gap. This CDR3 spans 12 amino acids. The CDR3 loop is CASSTIPDTQYF. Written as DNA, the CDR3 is TGCGCCAGCAGCACCATCCCGGATACGCAGTATTTT.

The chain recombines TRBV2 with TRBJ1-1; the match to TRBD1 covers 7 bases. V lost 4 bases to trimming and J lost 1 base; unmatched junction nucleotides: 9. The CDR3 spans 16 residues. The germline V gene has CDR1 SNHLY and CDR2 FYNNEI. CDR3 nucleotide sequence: TGTGCCAGCAGTGGAAGCGGGACAGCAGCGAACACTGAAGCTTTCTTT. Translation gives CASSGSGTAANTEAFF.

Here the CDR3 DNA reads TGTGCCAGCTCACCAAACATAGCGGGAGTAGGAGTGGAGACCCAGTACTTC. Translated, it gives CASSPNIAGVGVETQYF. The V call is TRBV18, the J call TRBJ2-5; TRBD2 matches 9 bases. Germline-derived CDR1 and CDR2 are KGHSH and LQKENI. The CDR3 covers 17 residues. The V gene end was trimmed by 2 bases and the J gene end by 5 bases; junction bases not matched to a gene: 12.

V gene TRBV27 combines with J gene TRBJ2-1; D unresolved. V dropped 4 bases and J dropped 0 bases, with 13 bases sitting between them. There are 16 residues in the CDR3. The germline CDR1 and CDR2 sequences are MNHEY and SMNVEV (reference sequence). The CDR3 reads CASSSSLGDSYNEQFF. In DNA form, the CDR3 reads TGTGCCAGCAGTTCCTCCCTTGGTGACTCCTACAATGAGCAGTTCTTC.

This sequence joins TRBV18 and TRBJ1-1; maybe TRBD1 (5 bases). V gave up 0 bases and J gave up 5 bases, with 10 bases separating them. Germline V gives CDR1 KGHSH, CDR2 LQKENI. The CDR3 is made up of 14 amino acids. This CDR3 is CASSPPAGRTEAFF. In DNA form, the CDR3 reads TGTGCCAGCTCACCACCGGCAGGGCGGACTGAAGCTTTCTTT.

CDR3 sequence reads: CASSREEGRYEQYF. The CDR3 coding sequence is TGTGCCAGCAGCAGGGAGGAGGGCCGCTACGAGCAGTACTTC. The V call is TRBV7-2, the J call TRBJ2-7; tentative D call: TRBD2 (6 bases). Germline CDR1 SGHTA, CDR2 FQGNSA. The CDR3 extends over 14 amino acids. Trimming pared 5 bases from V and 3 bases from J, leaving 14 bases between. Based on the CDR3 plus reference TRBV7-2 and TRBJ2-7, the full variable domain is GAGVSQSPSNKVTEKGKDVELRCDPISGHTALYWYRQSLGQGLEFLIYFQGNSAPDKSGLPSDRFSAERTGGSVSTLTIQRTQQEDSAVYLCASSREEGRYEQYFGPGTRLTVT.

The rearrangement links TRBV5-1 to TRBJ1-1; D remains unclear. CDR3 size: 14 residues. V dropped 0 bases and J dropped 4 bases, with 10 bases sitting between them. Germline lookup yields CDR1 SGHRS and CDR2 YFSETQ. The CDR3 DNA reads TGCGCCAGCAGCTTGGACGCAGTTCTCACTGAAGCTTTCTTT. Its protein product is CASSLDAVLTEAFF.

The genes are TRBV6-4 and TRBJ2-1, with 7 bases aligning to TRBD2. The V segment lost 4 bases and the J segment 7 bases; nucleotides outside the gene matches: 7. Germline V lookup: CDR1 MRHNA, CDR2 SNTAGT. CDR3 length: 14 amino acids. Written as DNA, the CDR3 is TGTGCCAGCAGTGCGTCCGGGAGGCGGAATGAGCAGTTCTTC. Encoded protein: CASSASGRRNEQFF.

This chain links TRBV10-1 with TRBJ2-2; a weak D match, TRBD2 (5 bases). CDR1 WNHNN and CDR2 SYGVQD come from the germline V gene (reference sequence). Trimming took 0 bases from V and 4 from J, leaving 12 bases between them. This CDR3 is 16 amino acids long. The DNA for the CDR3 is TGCGCCAGCAGTGAGTCGGGGTGGGAGTCCACCGGGGAGCTGTTTTTT. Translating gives CASSESGWESTGELFF.